Listed here are 10 T cell receptor beta chains from one sample, sequenced in a study of blood T cell repertoires in COVID-19. Sequencing was performed with immunoSEQ multiplex PCR; in TCRdb, only in-frame clones are kept and a portion is missing. The sample lists 240,000 or so clones, around 85% occurring once. Sequenced material: peripheral blood. Receptor source: a woman younger than 45 who had recovered from COVID-19.

CDR3 DNA: TGTGCCAGCAGCTCTCTAGGTTCGGCCGGGGAGCTGTTTTTT. It translates to CASSSLGSAGELFF. The chain carries TRBV11-2 and TRBJ2-2, with D unresolved. The CDR3 extends over 14 amino acids. The germline V and J ends were trimmed by 4 bases and 6 bases, with 12 bases remaining between them. CDR1 SGHAT and CDR2 FQNNGV come from the germline V gene.

The chain couples TRBV15 to TRBJ2-3; D possibly corresponds to TRBD2 (5 bases). Germline V gene sequence: CDR1 LNHNV, CDR2 YYDKDF (reference sequence). The V end lost 9 bases, the J end lost 1 base, and 14 bases lay between the germline ends. There are 14 residues in the CDR3. DNA of the CDR3: TGTGCCACGGGCCCAATGGGAGGCACAGATACGCAGTATTTT. As protein: CATGPMGGTDTQYF.

This chain links TRBV11-2 with TRBJ2-7; TRBD1 is a possible D gene (6 bases). In germline, CDR1 is SGHAT, CDR2 FQNNGV. The CDR3 length is 17 residues. Trimming shortened V by 3 bases and J by 4 bases, and 22 bases separated the two germline ends. CDR3 region: CASSFLAPIRTEYEQYF. The CDR3 DNA reads as TGTGCCAGCAGCTTTCTTGCCCCTATAAGGACAGAATACGAGCAGTACTTC.

This rearrangement joins TRBV6-5 to TRBJ2-1, with 8 bases fitting TRBD1. Germline V gene sequence: CDR1 MNHEY, CDR2 SVGAGI. V shed 6 bases and J 5 bases; nucleotides not matched to a gene: 6. This CDR3 is 14 amino acids long. CDR3 sequence: CASSRTGSHNEQFF. CDR3 nucleotides: TGTGCCAGCAGCCGGACAGGGAGCCACAATGAGCAGTTCTTC.

The rearrangement links TRBV4-3 to TRBJ1-2; TRBD1 aligns across 11 bases. This CDR3 has 15 residues. After removal of 3 bases from V and 8 bases from J, the junction contained 8 bases not matched to a gene. In germline, CDR1 is LGHNA, CDR2 YSLEER. Written as DNA, the CDR3 is TGCGCCAGCAGCCACCGGACAGGGGGCTCTTGGGGCTACACCTTC. Its protein is CASSHRTGGSWGYTF.

V and J are TRBV27 and TRBJ1-1; D unresolved. Per germline, CDR1 MNHEY and CDR2 SMNVEV (reference sequence). This CDR3 is built from 15 residues. The ends were cut back, 2 bases at V and 1 base at J, with 11 bases in the middle. The CDR3 region is CASSLDGETNTEAFF. The CDR3 DNA follows: TGTGCCAGCAGTTTAGACGGGGAAACGAACACTGAAGCTTTCTTT.

The chain combines TRBV11-2 with TRBJ2-5, with 11 bases lining up with TRBD2. After removal of 1 base from V and 5 bases from J, the junction contained 6 bases not matched to a gene. The germline V gene encodes CDR1 SGHAT and CDR2 FQNNGV. The CDR3 covers 16 residues. Here the CDR3 DNA reads TGTGCCAGCAGCTTAGCTCTAGCGGGGGGCTGGGAGACCCAGTACTTC. It specifies CASSLALAGGWETQYF.

This clone showed up just once. The J gene is TRBJ1-1, the V gene TRBV2; tentative D call: TRBD1 (6 bases). Trimming pared 2 bases from V and 2 bases from J, leaving 15 bases between. This CDR3 region has 16 residues. CDR1 is SNHLY and CDR2 is FYNNEI in the germline V gene. In nucleotides, the CDR3 is TGTGCCAGCAGTGAATTTTCTCTGGGGACAAACACTGAAGCTTTCTTT. Its translation: CASSEFSLGTNTEAFF.

The rearrangement uses TRBV30 and TRBJ1-2; the match to TRBD1 covers 10 bases. V gave up 8 bases and J gave up 3 bases; unmatched junction bases: 6. The germline CDR1 and CDR2 sequences are GTSNPN and SVGIG (reference sequence). The CDR3 extends over 13 amino acids. CDR3 in amino acids: CADRQGADYGYTF. The CDR3, as DNA: TGTGCCGACCGACAGGGGGCCGACTATGGCTACACCTTC.

The genes are TRBV7-9 and TRBJ1-2; 7 positions match TRBD1. V was pared by 1 base and J by 6 bases, with 5 bases of the junction left unmatched. This CDR3 region has 14 residues. CDR1 and CDR2 (germline): SEHNR, FQNEAQ (reference sequence). The CDR3 DNA follows: TGTGCCAGCAGCTTAGGTGGGGACAGCGATGGCTACACCTTC. This encodes CASSLGGDSDGYTF.